Listed below are T cell receptor beta chains from one sample, sequenced in a study of blood T cell repertoires in COVID-19. Sequenced by immunoSEQ multiplex PCR; TCRdb stores in-frame clones only, minus some. This table has about 110,000 clones, approximately 92% appearing once. The sample was peripheral blood. These receptors were obtained from a woman aged 80 or over with acute or convalescent COVID-19. CDR3s include the opening cysteine and the closing phenylalanine or tryptophan. D genes are given only for firm matches. Clone size, where shown, is once, few, many, or a class for clones that have expanded.

v_gene	abundance	len	j_gene	d_gene	CDR3nt	CDR3aa
TRBV7-2	.	15	TRBJ2-5	TRBD1	TGTGCCAGCAGCATAACCGACAGGGGCTTGGGGACCCAGTACTTC	CASSITDRGLGTQYF
TRBV3-1/TRBV3-2	once	16	TRBJ1-6	TRBD1	TGTGCCAGCAGCGCTGCCGGACAGGCCAATAATTCACCCCTCCACTTT	CASSAAGQANNSPLHF
TRBV9	.	19	TRBJ2-6	TRBD1	TGTGCCAGCAGCCCTCGAACAGGGGGCGCAGGTTCTGGGGCCAACGTCCTGACTTTC	CASSPRTGGAGSGANVLTF
TRBV29-1	.	14	TRBJ2-2	.	TGCAGCGTTGTGGGACACCAGAACACCGGGGAGCTGTTTTTT	CSVVGHQNTGELFF
TRBV7-9	.	16	TRBJ2-7	TRBD1	TGTGCCAGCAGCTTACCCACCACGACAGGGTCAGGGGAGCAGTACTTC	CASSLPTTTGSGEQYF
TRBV18	.	16	TRBJ1-4	TRBD1	TGTGCCAGCTCACCACTCCCTTGGACAGGGGGACGGAAACTGTTTTTT	CASSPLPWTGGRKLFF
TRBV2	.	15	TRBJ1-6	.	TGTGCCAGCAGTCAAGGACAGCCCAATAATTCACCCCTCCACTTT	CASSQGQPNNSPLHF
TRBV3-1/TRBV3-2	.	15	TRBJ2-1	TRBD1	TGTGCCAGCAGCCCTGCCCAGGGGGCCGGGAATGAGCAGTTCTTC	CASSPAQGAGNEQFF
TRBV6-5	.	14	TRBJ2-7	TRBD1	TGTGCCAGCAATCGGGACAGGGGGGCCTACGAGCAGTACTTC	CASNRDRGAYEQYF
TRBV5-4	.	15	TRBJ2-1	TRBD2	TGTGCCAGCAGCTGGAGCGGGGGCTCCTACAATGAGCAGTTCTTC	CASSWSGGSYNEQFF
TRBV29-1	.	14	TRBJ1-2	TRBD1	TGCAGCGTTTTCGGGACAGGGGGCCACTATGGCTACACCTTC	CSVFGTGGHYGYTF
TRBV28	.	15	TRBJ1-2	.	TGTGCCAGCAGTATCCCAGGGGACCTATACTATGGCTACACCTTC	CASSIPGDLYYGYTF